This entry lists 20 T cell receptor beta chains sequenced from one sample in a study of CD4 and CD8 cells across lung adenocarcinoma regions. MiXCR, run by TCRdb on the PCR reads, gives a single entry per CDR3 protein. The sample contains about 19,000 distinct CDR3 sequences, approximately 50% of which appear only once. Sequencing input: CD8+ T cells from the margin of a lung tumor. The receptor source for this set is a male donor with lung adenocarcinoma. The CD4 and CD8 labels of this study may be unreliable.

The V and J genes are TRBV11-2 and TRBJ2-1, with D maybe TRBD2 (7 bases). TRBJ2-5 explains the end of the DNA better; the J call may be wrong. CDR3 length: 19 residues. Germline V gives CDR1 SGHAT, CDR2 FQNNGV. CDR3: CASSLRGVGGGRGKETQYF. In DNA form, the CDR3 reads TGTGCCAGCAGCTTACGGGGGGTAGGGGGGGGGAGGGGGAAAGAGACCCAGTACTTC.

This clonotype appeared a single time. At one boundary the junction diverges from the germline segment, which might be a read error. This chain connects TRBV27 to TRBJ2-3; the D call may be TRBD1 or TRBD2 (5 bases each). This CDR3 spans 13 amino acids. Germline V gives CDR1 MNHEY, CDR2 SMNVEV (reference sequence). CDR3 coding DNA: TGTGCCAGCAGTTTGACCGGGGCCTACGAGCAGAATTTC. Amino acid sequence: CASSLTGAYEQNF.

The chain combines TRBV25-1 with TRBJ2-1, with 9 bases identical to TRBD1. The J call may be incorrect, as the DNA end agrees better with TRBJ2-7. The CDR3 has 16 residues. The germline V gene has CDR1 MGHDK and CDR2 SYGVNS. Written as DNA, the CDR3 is TGTGCCAGCAGCAGGGACAGGGTACCTCTCGCCTACGAGCAGTACTTC. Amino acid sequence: CASSRDRVPLAYEQYF.

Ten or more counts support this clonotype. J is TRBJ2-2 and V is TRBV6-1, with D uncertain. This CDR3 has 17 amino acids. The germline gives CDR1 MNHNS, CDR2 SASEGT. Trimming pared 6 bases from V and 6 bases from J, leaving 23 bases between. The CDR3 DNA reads TGTGCCAGCAGATCGAATAGTGCCATTAGTAACTCCGGGGAGCTGTTTTTT. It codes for CASRSNSAISNSGELFF.

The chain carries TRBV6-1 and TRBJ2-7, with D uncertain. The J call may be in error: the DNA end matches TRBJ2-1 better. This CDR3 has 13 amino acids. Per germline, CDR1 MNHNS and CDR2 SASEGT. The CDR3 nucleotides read TGTGCCAGCTTCGCACCCGCCGGCAGTGAGCAGTTCTTC. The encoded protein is CASFAPAGSEQFF.

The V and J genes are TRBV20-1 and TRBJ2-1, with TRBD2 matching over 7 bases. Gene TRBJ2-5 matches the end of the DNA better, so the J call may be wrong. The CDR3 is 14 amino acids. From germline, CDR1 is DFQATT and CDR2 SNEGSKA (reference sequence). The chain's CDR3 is CSASFGGRGETQYF. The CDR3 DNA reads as TGCAGTGCTAGTTTCGGCGGGAGAGGAGAGACCCAGTACTTC.

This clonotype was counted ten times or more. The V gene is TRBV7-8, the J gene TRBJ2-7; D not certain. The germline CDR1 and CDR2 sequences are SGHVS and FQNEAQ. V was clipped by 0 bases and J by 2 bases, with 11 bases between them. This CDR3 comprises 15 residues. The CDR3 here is CASSLASYRTYEQYF. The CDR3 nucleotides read TGTGCCAGCAGCTTAGCGAGTTATAGAACCTACGAGCAGTACTTC.

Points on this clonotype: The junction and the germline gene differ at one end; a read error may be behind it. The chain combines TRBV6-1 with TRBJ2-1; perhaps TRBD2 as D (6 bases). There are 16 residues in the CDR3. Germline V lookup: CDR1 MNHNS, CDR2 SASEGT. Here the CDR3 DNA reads TGTGCCAGCAGCGAAACGGGGCCTAGCGCCAAAAATGATCAGTTCTTC. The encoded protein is CASSETGPSAKNDQFF.

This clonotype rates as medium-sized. In DNA, the CDR3 is TGTGCCAGCAGTGAAAATTCTCCATTTGGCTACACCTTC. Translation gives CASSENSPFGYTF. The V call is TRBV25-1, the J call TRBJ1-2; D call uncertain. This CDR3 contains 13 residues. CDR1 is MGHDK, CDR2 SYGVNS, per germline. V dropped 2 bases and J dropped 7 bases, with 11 bases sitting between them.

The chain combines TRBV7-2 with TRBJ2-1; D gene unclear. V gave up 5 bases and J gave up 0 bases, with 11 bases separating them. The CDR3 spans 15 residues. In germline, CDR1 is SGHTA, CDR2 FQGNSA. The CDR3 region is CASSPPGNSYNEQFF. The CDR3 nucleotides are TGTGCCAGCAGCCCTCCGGGTAACTCCTACAATGAGCAGTTCTTC.

The CDR3 DNA is TGTGCCAGCAGTTTGGCTGGTACAGGCGAGCAGTACTTC. Translating gives CASSLAGTGEQYF. This chain joins TRBV12-3 or TRBV12-4 and TRBJ2-1; TRBD1 might be the D (5 bases). The DNA end favors TRBJ2-7, so the J call may be wrong. The CDR3 is 13 amino acids.

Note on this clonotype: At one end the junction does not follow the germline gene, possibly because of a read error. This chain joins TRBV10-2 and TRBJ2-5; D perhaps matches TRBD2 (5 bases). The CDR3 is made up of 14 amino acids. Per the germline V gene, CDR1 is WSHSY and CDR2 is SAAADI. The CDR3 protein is CAGSDGSLPETQYF. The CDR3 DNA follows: TGTGCGGGCAGTGACGGCAGTCTCCCAGAGACGCAGTACTTT.

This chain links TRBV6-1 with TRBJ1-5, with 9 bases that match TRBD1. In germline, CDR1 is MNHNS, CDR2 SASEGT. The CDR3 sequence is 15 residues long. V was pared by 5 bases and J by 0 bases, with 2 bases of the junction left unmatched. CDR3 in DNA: TGTGCCAGCAGTCCGACAGGGGGTAGCAATCAGCCCCAGCATTTT. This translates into CASSPTGGSNQPQHF.

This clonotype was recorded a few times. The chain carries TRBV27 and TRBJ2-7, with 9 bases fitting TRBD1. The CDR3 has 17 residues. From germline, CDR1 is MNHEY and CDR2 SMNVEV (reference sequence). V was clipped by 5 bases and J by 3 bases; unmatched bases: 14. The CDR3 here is CASSPGQGKVKNYEQYF. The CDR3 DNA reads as TGTGCCAGCAGTCCGGGACAGGGCAAGGTAAAAAACTACGAGCAGTACTTC.

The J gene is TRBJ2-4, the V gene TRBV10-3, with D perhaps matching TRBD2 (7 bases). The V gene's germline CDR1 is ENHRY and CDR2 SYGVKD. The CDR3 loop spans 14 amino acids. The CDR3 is CAGLGGREQNTQYF. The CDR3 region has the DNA TGTGCGGGGCTCGGGGGGCGTGAGCAAAACACCCAGTACTTC.

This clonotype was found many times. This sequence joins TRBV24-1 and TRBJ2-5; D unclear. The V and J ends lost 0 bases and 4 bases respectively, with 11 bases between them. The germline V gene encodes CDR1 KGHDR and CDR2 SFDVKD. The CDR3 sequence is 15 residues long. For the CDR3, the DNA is TGTGCCACCAGTGATTTGCATTTTGGGGTAGAGACCCAGTACTTC. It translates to CATSDLHFGVETQYF.

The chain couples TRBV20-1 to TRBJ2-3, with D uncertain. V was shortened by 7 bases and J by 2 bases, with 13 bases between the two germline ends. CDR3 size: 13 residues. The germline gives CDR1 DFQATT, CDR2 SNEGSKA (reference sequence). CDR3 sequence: CSGVAAVTDTQYF. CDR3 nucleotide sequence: TGCAGTGGGGTCGCTGCGGTCACAGATACGCAGTATTTT.

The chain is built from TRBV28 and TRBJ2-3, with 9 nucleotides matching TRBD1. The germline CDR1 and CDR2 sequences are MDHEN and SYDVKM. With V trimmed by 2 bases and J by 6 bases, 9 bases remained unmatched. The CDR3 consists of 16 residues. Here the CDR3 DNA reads TGTGCCAGCAGTTTACCTGGGGGACAGGGACGCGATACGCAGTATTTT. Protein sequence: CASSLPGGQGRDTQYF.

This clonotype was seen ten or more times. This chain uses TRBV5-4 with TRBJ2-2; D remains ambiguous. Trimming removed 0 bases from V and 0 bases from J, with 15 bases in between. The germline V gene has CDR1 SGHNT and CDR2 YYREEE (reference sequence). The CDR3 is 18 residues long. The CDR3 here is CASSLVGHGRSNTGELFF. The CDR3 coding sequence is TGTGCCAGCAGCTTGGTGGGTCACGGTCGATCGAACACCGGGGAGCTGTTTTTT.

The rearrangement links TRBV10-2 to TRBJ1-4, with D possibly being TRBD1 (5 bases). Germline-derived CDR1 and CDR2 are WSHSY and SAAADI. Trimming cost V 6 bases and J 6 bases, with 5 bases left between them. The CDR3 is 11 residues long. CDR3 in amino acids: CASRGDEKLFF. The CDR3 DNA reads TGCGCCAGCAGGGGGGATGAAAAACTGTTTTTT.